This T cell receptor beta chain was identified in a study of cytomegalovirus exposure and HLA in healthy donors. Study observations and caveats: A highly shared variant cluster was judged a likely technical artifact. Many donors carried some public TCRs, although rarity characterized most TCR sequences. Analysis was carried out at a later point, and it linked a missense DCLRE1C variant to TCR beta V- and J-gene trimming.

In regard to this clone: Its antigen is unknown.

PCR used 60 Vbeta primers and 13 Jbeta primers. TCRdb's copy holds only in-frame clones and misses some; the assay was immunoSEQ multiplex PCR. The sample yields about 160,000 clones, about four fifths seen once. From germline, CDR1 is MDHEN and CDR2 SYDVKM. This CDR3 is 14 amino acids long. V was clipped by 7 bases and J by 1 base, with 10 bases between them. Material for sequencing was PBMCs. This chain links TRBV28 with TRBJ2-2, with D hard to call. The clonotype comes from a man between 25 and 39 years old in good health and CMV-seronegative. CDR3 nucleotide sequence: TGTGCCAGCACTGGTGGGCGGAACACCGGGGAGCTGTTTTTT. This codes for CASTGGRNTGELFF.